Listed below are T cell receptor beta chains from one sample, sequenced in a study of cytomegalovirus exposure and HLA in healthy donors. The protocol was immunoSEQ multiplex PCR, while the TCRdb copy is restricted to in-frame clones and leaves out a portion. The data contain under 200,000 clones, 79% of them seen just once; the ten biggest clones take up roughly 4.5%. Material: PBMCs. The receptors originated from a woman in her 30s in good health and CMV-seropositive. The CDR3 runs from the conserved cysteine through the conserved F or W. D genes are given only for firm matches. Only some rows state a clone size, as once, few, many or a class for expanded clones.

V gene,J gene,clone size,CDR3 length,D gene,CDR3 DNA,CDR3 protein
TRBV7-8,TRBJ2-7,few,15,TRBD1,TGTGCCAGCAGCGGAAGGACAGGAGAAAGCTACGAGCAGTACTTC,CASSGRTGESYEQYF
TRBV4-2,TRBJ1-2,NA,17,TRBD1,TGTGCCAGCAGCCACGGACAGGGTCTTGGGGCTAACTATGGCTACACCTTC,CASSHGQGLGANYGYTF
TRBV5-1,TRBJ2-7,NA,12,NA,TGCGCCAGCAGCTTGCGGGGCTACGAGCAGTACTTC,CASSLRGYEQYF
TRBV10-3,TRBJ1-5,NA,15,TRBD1,TGTGCCATAAGCTCGGGACAGGGGGGTAGTCAGCCCCAGCATTTT,CAISSGQGGSQPQHF
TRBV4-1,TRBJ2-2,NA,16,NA,TGCGCCAGCAGCCAACGGTGGGGGGTCCTCACCGGGGAGCTGTTTTTT,CASSQRWGVLTGELFF
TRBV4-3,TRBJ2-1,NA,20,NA,TGCGCCAGCAGCCAAGATCGGCTAGGCGGGGCCCTGAGCTCCTACAATGAGCAGTTCTTC,CASSQDRLGGALSSYNEQFF
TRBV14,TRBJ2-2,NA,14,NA,TGTGCCAGCAGCCAAGTCCCGTACACCGGGGAGCTGTTTTTT,CASSQVPYTGELFF
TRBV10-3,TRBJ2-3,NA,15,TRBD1,TGTGCCATCAGTGGAGAGACAGGGTCCACAGATACGCAGTATTTT,CAISGETGSTDTQYF
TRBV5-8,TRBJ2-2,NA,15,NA,TGTGCCAGCAGCCACCCACAGGGCCCCACCGGGGAGCTGTTTTTT,CASSHPQGPTGELFF
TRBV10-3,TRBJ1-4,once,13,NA,TGTGCCATCAGTGAGGAGGCTAATGAAAAACTGTTTTTT,CAISEEANEKLFF
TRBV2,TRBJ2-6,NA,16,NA,TGTGCCAGCTCACTAAATCGACAGGCTGGGGCCAACGTCCTGACTTTC,CASSLNRQAGANVLTF